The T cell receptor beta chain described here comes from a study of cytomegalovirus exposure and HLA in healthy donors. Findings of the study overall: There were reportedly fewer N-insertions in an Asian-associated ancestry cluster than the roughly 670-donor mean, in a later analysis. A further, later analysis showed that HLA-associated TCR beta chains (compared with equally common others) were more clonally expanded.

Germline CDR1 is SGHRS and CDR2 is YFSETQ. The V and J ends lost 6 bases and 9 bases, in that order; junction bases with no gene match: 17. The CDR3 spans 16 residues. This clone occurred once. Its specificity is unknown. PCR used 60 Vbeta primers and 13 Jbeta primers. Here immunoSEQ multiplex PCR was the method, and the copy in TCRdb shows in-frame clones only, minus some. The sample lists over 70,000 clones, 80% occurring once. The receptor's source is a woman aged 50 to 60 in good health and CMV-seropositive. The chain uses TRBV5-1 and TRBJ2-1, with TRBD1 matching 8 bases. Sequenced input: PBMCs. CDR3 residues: CASTMDPGGGRSEQFF. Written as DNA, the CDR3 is TGCGCCAGCACAATGGACCCAGGGGGCGGAAGGAGTGAGCAGTTCTTC.